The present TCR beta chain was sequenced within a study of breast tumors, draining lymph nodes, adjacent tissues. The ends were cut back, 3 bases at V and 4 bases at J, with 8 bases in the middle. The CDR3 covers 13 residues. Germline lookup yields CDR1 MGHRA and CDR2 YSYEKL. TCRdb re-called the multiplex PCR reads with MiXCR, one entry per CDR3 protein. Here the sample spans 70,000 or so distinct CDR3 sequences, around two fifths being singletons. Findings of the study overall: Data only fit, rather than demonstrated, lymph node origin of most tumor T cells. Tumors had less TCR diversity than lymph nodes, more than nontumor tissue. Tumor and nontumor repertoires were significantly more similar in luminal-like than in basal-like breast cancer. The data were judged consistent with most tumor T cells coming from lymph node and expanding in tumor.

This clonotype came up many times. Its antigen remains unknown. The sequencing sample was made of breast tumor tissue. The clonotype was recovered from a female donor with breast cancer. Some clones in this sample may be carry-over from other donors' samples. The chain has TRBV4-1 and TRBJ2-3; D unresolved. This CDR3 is CASSHPPPDTQYF. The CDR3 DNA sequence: TGCGCCAGCAGCCACCCACCGCCAGATACGCAGTATTTT.